This record concerns one T cell receptor (beta chain) sequence. Its specificity is unknown. Researchers attached unique molecular identifiers to individual cDNA molecules. MiXCR, applied by TCRdb to the 5' RACE reads, yields one record per CDR3 protein. The table shows approximately 50,000 distinct CDR3 sequences, with 12% occurring only once. Trimming cost V 5 bases and J 0 bases; bases outside gene matches: 4. The CDR3 totals 15 residues. The data were taken from a study of early T cells in non-severe SARS-CoV-2 infection. Notes on the study in general: Matching against VDJdb likely underestimated virus-specific expansions, favoring anti-spike CD8.

The rearrangement joins TRBV12-3 or TRBV12-4 to TRBJ2-1; the match to TRBD1 covers 7 bases. Sequencing used whole blood, obtained at baseline. This TCR was sampled from an adult who was a healthcare worker with PCR-confirmed SARS-CoV-2 infection or an uninfected control (not recorded which). The CDR3 coding sequence is TGTGCCAGCAGTAGGACAGGCCGCTCCTACAATGAGCAGTTCTTC. Its translation: CASSRTGRSYNEQFF.